A single T cell receptor (beta chain) is shown here with its context. Antigen: not known. The data are from a study of shared clonotypes between healthy human individuals. As defined, naive CD8 cells were CD45RO-negative and positively selected for CCR7, with terminally differentiated effector memory CD45RA+ cells excluded. The assay was run at deep level. Method: immunoSEQ multiplex PCR; TCRdb's copy keeps in-frame clones and lacks some. The table has some 2 million clones, roughly 94% seen once. This CDR3 comprises 14 residues. Germline V gives CDR1 SGHAT, CDR2 FQNNGV. The V end was cut by 6 bases, the J end by 5 bases, with 16 bases between. Overall study results and limits: It was the non-shared clonotypes that had lower generation probabilities than clonotypes shared by all four donors. Shared across a few donors were 5% to 6% of the naive CD4 clonotypes.

The sequence derives from a man younger than 30 in good health. Source material: naive CD8+ T cells sorted from blood. The chain recombines TRBV11-2 with TRBJ1-2; D might be TRBD1 (5 bases). The CDR3 region is CASSPAGTAYGYTF. CDR3 nucleotide sequence: TGTGCCAGCAGTCCTGCCGGGACGGCTTATGGCTACACCTTC.